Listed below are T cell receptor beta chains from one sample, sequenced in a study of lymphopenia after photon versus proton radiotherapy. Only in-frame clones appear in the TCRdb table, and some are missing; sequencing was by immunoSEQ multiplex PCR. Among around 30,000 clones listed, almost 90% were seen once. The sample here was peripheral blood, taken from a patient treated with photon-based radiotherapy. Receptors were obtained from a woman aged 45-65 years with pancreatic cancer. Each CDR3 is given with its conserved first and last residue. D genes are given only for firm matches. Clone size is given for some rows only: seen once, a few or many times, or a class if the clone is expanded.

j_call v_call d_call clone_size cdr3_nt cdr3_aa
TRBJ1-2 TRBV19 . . TGTGCCAGTAGTATAGCCCGGGGGAACTATGGCTACACCTTC CASSIARGNYGYTF
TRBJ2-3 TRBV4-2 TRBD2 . TGTGCCAGCAGCCAGTCACCGGGACTAGGGTTCACAGATACGCAGTATTTT CASSQSPGLGFTDTQYF
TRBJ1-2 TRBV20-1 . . TGCAGTGCTAGCCCTTCCTATGGCTACACCTTC CSASPSYGYTF
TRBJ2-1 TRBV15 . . TGTGCCACCAGCAGACGACTAGATAGTGTGGGCAATGAGCAGTTCTTC CATSRRLDSVGNEQFF
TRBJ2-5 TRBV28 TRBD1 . TGTGCCAGCAGCGCCAGATTTCGAGGGGGCGGTCGAAGGGGAGAGACCCAGTACTTC CASSARFRGGGRRGETQYF
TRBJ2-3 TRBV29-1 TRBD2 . TGCAGCGTTGACGGGATGGCGGGAGGACGGAAAGATACGCAGTATTTT CSVDGMAGGRKDTQYF
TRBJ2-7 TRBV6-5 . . TGTGCCAGCAGCACCGGTAGCGGCGAGCAGTACTTC CASSTGSGEQYF
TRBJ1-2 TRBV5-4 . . TGTGCCAGCAGCTTGAGGCAGGCTAACTATGGCTACACCTTC CASSLRQANYGYTF
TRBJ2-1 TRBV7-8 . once TGTGCCAGCAGCTTAGGAACGGACTACAATGAGCAGTTCTTC CASSLGTDYNEQFF
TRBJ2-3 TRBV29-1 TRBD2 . TGCAGCGTTGAAGATCTTGGACTAGCGGGTGGCACAGATACGCAGTATTTT CSVEDLGLAGGTDTQYF
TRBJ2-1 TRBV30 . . TGTGCCTGGAGTGTGGGGGGCCTCCCCTACAATGAGCAGTTCTTC CAWSVGGLPYNEQFF
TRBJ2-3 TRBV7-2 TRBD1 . TGTGCCAGCAGCCCCCGACAGGGGAGCACAGATACGCAGTATTTT CASSPRQGSTDTQYF
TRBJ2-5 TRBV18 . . TGTGCCAGCTCCCGGGGGACAGAGACCCAGTACTTC CASSRGTETQYF
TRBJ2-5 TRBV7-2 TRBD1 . TGTGCCAGCAGCTTAGGCCCCGGGACAGGGGGCGGCGAGACCCAGTACTTC CASSLGPGTGGGETQYF
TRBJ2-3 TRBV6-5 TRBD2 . TGTGCCAGCAGTTACGCTAGCGGGACCACAGATACGCAGTATTTT CASSYASGTTDTQYF
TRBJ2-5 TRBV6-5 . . TGTGCCAGCAGTTACTCGGGAAGGGAAGAGACCCAGTACTTC CASSYSGREETQYF
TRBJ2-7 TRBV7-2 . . TGTGCCAGCAGCTTAGGCCTGGCTTCCTACGAGCAGTACTTC CASSLGLASYEQYF
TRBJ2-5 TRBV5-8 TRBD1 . TGTGCCAGCAGGCCGGGACAGGGGGCTTACCAAGAGACCCAGTACTTC CASRPGQGAYQETQYF
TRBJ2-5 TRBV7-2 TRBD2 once TGTGCCAGCAGCTTAGCGAGTTTTAGCGGGAGCACCCTCCAAGAGACCCAGTACTTC CASSLASFSGSTLQETQYF
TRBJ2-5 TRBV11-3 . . TGTGCCAGCAGCTTAGATAGAGGGGAAGAGACCCAGTACTTC CASSLDRGEETQYF
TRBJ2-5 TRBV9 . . TGTGCCAGCAGCGTAGAAGGGAGGGAGACCCAGTACTTC CASSVEGRETQYF
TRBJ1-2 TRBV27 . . TGTGCCAGCAGTTCGGCCCTTACCAGCTATGGCTACACCTTC CASSSALTSYGYTF